These 30 T cell receptor beta chains were all obtained from the same sample, sequenced in a study of beta chain features in type 1 diabetes. cDNA synthesis used the whole RNA isolate, giving expressed TCRB sequences. The repertoire was sequenced with immunoSEQ multiplex PCR; TCRdb's copy has only in-frame clones and lacks some. The sample shows hundreds of thousands of clones, 7.5% to 9% of them seen only once. The source material was central memory CD4+ T cells from blood. Receptors were obtained from a woman aged 18-29 years in good health.

This clone has only a few counts. CDR3 bases: TGTGCCAGCAGTTTAATCATCTTACGGGAGGGGAACACCGGGGAGCTGTTTTTT. Translation: CASSLIILREGNTGELFF. This sequence joins TRBV28 and TRBJ2-2; 8 nucleotides line up with TRBD2. CDR3 length equals 18 residues. V was pared by 2 bases and J by 1 base, with 9 bases of the junction left unmatched. Germline V gives CDR1 MDHEN, CDR2 SYDVKM.

The chain combines TRBV7-2 with TRBJ2-2; a possible D gene is TRBD1 (5 bases). The CDR3 sequence is 14 residues long. V was pared by 5 bases and J by 6 bases, with 13 bases between. Looked up from germline, CDR1 is SGHTA and CDR2 is FQGNSA. The CDR3 loop is CASSRQGFPGELFF. CDR3 DNA: TGTGCCAGCAGCCGCCAGGGTTTCCCCGGGGAGCTGTTTTTT.

There are a few counts of this clone. The gene calls are TRBV11-2 and TRBJ2-1; D remains unclear. Germline CDR1 reads SGHAT; CDR2 reads FQNNGV. V lost 5 bases to trimming and J lost 5 bases, with 10 bases between them. The CDR3 runs to 13 residues. CDR3 nucleotides: TGTGCCAGCAGCCCCAGGCAGAACAATGAGCAGTTCTTC. The encoded protein is CASSPRQNNEQFF.

This clone was detected only a few times. The rearrangement links TRBV4-1 to TRBJ2-1; no firm D call. The CDR3 has 14 amino acids. V lost 1 base to trimming and J lost 14 bases, with 18 bases between them. Germline lookup yields CDR1 MGHRA and CDR2 YSYEKL. CDR3 sequence (DNA): TGCGCCAGCAGCCAAGTAGGGCGGCCAGAGGTGGAGTTCTTC. Residues: CASSQVGRPEVEFF.

CDR3 coding DNA: TGCGCCAGCAGCCAAGGGACGCACACAGATACGCAGTATTTT. It encodes CASSQGTHTDTQYF. This chain links TRBV4-3 with TRBJ2-3; D remains ambiguous. The CDR3 contains 14 residues. Trimming shortened V by 1 base and J by 2 bases, and 7 bases separated the two germline ends. CDR1 LGHNA and CDR2 YSLEER come from the germline V gene.

V usage is TRBV7-2 and J usage is TRBJ1-2; maybe TRBD1 (6 bases). Germline V lookup: CDR1 SGHTA, CDR2 FQGNSA. The CDR3 is 16 residues long. Trimming shortened V by 5 bases and J by 5 bases, and 21 bases separated the two germline ends. CDR3 bases: TGTGCCAGCAGCCAAGTCACAAACAGGGTCTCGTATGGCTACACCTTC. This encodes CASSQVTNRVSYGYTF.

The rearrangement links TRBV4-2 to TRBJ2-2; D is unclear. The CDR3 length is 13 residues. CDR1 LGHNA and CDR2 YNFKEQ come from the germline V gene. V lost 0 bases to trimming and J lost 7 bases, with 6 bases between them. The CDR3 DNA is TGTGCCAGCAGCCAAGATGGGTACGGGGAGCTGTTTTTT. Residues: CASSQDGYGELFF.

The chain links TRBV5-6 to TRBJ2-3, with a weak D call TRBD1 (6 bases). This CDR3 region has 15 residues. Germline CDR1 is SGHDT and CDR2 is YYEEEE. Trimming took off 3 bases at V and 2 bases at J, with 13 bases between the two ends. CDR3 in amino acids: CASSWGTPDTDTQYF. The CDR3 nucleotides read TGTGCCAGCAGCTGGGGGACACCTGACACAGATACGCAGTATTTT.

This clone has ten or more counts. The CDR3 sequence is CASSRDPGRGNEQFF. CDR3 nucleotide sequence: TGTGCCAGCAGCCGAGACCCTGGACGTGGGAATGAGCAGTTCTTC. The chain employs TRBV7-2 and TRBJ2-1; no clear D. The CDR3 has 15 residues. Trimming cost V 5 bases and J 7 bases, with 18 bases left between them. CDR1 is SGHTA, CDR2 FQGNSA, per germline.

In its sample, this clone was seen a few times. The V call is TRBV28, the J call TRBJ2-7, with 7 bases fitting TRBD1. V trimming: 2 bases; J trimming: 5 bases; junction bases outside the gene matches: 15. CDR1 is MDHEN, CDR2 SYDVKM, per germline. This CDR3 is 17 amino acids long. The CDR3 coding sequence is TGTGCCAGCAGTTTACGGCATCCGGGACAGTATCTGGACGAGCAGTACTTC. Translating gives CASSLRHPGQYLDEQYF. The whole variable domain, filled in from reference TRBV28 and TRBJ2-7, reads DVKVTQSSRYLVKRTGEKVFLECVQDMDHENMFWYRQDPGLGLRLIYFSYDVKMKEKGDIPEGYSVSREKKERFSLILESASTNQTSMYLCASSLRHPGQYLDEQYFGPGTRLTVT.

This clone has only a few counts. This chain connects TRBV5-4 to TRBJ2-3; 9 bases align to TRBD2. Trimming took 5 bases from V and 0 from J; bases not matched to a gene: 7. The CDR3 totals 16 residues. Germline loops: CDR1 SGHNT, CDR2 YYREEE (reference sequence). This CDR3 is CASRGGLAASTDTQYF. The CDR3 DNA sequence: TGTGCCAGCAGGGGGGGACTAGCCGCTAGCACAGATACGCAGTATTTT.

This clone was counted a few times. This chain links TRBV11-2 with TRBJ2-2, with D maybe TRBD1 (6 bases). CDR3 length equals 16 residues. V gave up 4 bases and J gave up 1 base, with 13 bases separating them. Germline V gene data show CDR1 as SGHAT and CDR2 as FQNNGV. The CDR3 here is CASSSRGSVNTGELFF. Written as DNA, the CDR3 is TGTGCCAGCAGCTCCAGGGGTAGCGTGAACACCGGGGAGCTGTTTTTT.

This clone was picked up many times. This chain joins TRBV7-2 and TRBJ2-7; D unclear. The germline V and J ends were trimmed by 6 bases and 3 bases, with 12 bases remaining between them. Germline V gene sequence: CDR1 SGHTA, CDR2 FQGNSA. This CDR3 has 13 residues. CDR3 amino acids: CASRFNQDYEQYF. Written as DNA, the CDR3 is TGTGCCAGCAGATTTAATCAAGACTACGAGCAGTACTTC.

This clone was observed once. The chain couples TRBV6-1 to TRBJ2-7, with 9 bases aligning to TRBD1. The trim removed 4 bases at V and 2 bases at J, leaving 6 bases unmatched. The CDR3 totals 15 residues. Germline V CDR1 and CDR2: MNHNS, SASEGT. The CDR3 nucleotides are TGTGCCAGCAGTGCCCTTCGGGACAGGGCCTACGAGCAGTACTTC. It translates to CASSALRDRAYEQYF.

The chain employs TRBV7-2 and TRBJ1-4, with a possible D match to TRBD1 (6 bases). Germline values: CDR1 SGHTA, CDR2 FQGNSA. V shed 1 base and J shed 3 bases, with 9 bases lying between them. CDR3 length: 15 amino acids. The CDR3 coding sequence is TGTGCCAGCAGCTTAGGGGGGCAGGCTAATGAAAAACTGTTTTTT. It codes for CASSLGGQANEKLFF. Supplemented by reference TRBV7-2 and TRBJ1-4, the full variable domain reads GAGVSQSPSNKVTEKGKDVELRCDPISGHTALYWYRQSLGQGLEFLIYFQGNSAPDKSGLPSDRFSAERTGGSVSTLTIQRTQQEDSAVYLCASSLGGQANEKLFFGSGTQLSVL.

This clone was counted between two and nine times. V and J are TRBV5-8 and TRBJ1-5; D is undetermined. CDR3 length equals 12 residues. The germline V gene has CDR1 SGHTS and CDR2 YDEGEE. Trimming cost V 3 bases and J 11 bases, with 12 bases left between them. The CDR3 region has the DNA TGTGCCAGCAGCTCAAGGACCCCGTCCCAGCATTTT. Translating gives CASSSRTPSQHF.

This clone turned up a few times. CDR3 loop: CASSLSGSETQYF. CDR3 nucleotide sequence: TGTGCCAGCAGCTTATCGGGAAGCGAGACCCAGTACTTC. The chain has TRBV7-9 and TRBJ2-5, with D perhaps TRBD2 (5 bases). CDR3 length equals 13 residues. Trimming stripped 2 bases from V and 5 bases from J, with 9 bases between. Germline V gene sequence: CDR1 SEHNR, CDR2 FQNEAQ (reference sequence).

This clone was counted between two and nine times. The chain employs TRBV10-3 and TRBJ1-3; D is undetermined. The CDR3 contains 13 residues. CDR1 and CDR2 from the germline V gene are ENHRY and SYGVKD. The V end lost 7 bases, the J end lost 3 bases, and 10 bases lay between the germline ends. As DNA, the CDR3 is TGTGCCATCATGAGGGAAGGTGGAAACACCATATATTTT. Residues: CAIMREGGNTIYF.

This clone has just a few counts. The chain uses TRBV7-6 and TRBJ2-3; D is uncertain. This CDR3 has 13 amino acids. The germline V gene encodes CDR1 SGHVS and CDR2 FNYEAQ. V was clipped by 3 bases and J by 3 bases, with 7 bases between them. The CDR3 protein is CASSFYSTDTQYF. DNA for the CDR3: TGTGCCAGCAGCTTTTACTCGACAGATACGCAGTATTTT. Based on the CDR3 plus reference TRBV7-6 and TRBJ2-3, the full variable domain is GAGVSQSPRYKVTKRGQDVALRCDPISGHVSLYWYRQALGQGPEFLTYFNYEAQQDKSGLPNDRFSAERPEGSISTLTIQRTEQRDSAMYRCASSFYSTDTQYFGPGTRLTVL.

This clone was recorded a few times. The V gene is TRBV4-3, the J gene TRBJ2-1; 7 bases align to TRBD2. Germline CDR1 LGHNA, CDR2 YSLEER. The CDR3 spans 16 residues. Trimming took 0 bases from V and 7 from J; bases not matched to a gene: 9. Here the CDR3 reads CASSQDSTGGSNEQFF. DNA for the CDR3: TGCGCCAGCAGCCAAGATTCCACGGGAGGCTCGAATGAGCAGTTCTTC.

The chain links TRBV5-1 to TRBJ2-7, with 8 bases that match TRBD1. Germline V gene data show CDR1 as SGHRS and CDR2 as YFSETQ. The J segment lost 5 bases and the V segment lost 0 bases, leaving 10 bases of the junction unmatched. The CDR3 runs to 16 residues. CDR3 nucleotide sequence: TGCGCCAGCAGCTTGGCCATTGGACAGGGAAAGAACGAGCAGTACTTC. Translated: CASSLAIGQGKNEQYF.

This clone was counted at least ten times. The V call is TRBV11-2, the J call TRBJ2-1; the D is unclear. The CDR3 loop spans 13 amino acids. From germline, CDR1 is SGHAT and CDR2 FQNNGV. V lost 1 base and J 7 bases, leaving 8 bases between the germline ends. The CDR3 loop reads CASSLGTKNEQFF. The CDR3 bases are TGTGCCAGCAGCTTAGGTACTAAGAATGAGCAGTTCTTC.

The sample holds many counts of this clone. The genes are TRBV2 and TRBJ2-7; the match to TRBD1 covers 8 bases. The trim removed 11 bases at V and 3 bases at J, leaving 9 bases unmatched. The CDR3 has 13 residues. Germline V gene lookup returns CDR1 SNHLY and CDR2 FYNNEI. DNA of the CDR3: TGTGCCCTACGACAGGGGAGCGTCTACGAGCAGTACTTC. The encoded protein is CALRQGSVYEQYF.

The J gene is TRBJ1-5, the V gene TRBV4-1, with no clear D. V was clipped by 1 base and J by 2 bases, with 9 bases between them. Looked up from germline, CDR1 is MGHRA and CDR2 is YSYEKL. This CDR3 has 15 residues. The chain's CDR3 is CASSQAGFGNQPQHF. The CDR3 DNA is TGCGCCAGCAGCCAAGCCGGGTTTGGCAATCAGCCCCAGCATTTT.

Only a few counts were recorded for this clone. This chain uses TRBV18 with TRBJ2-5; 8 positions agree with TRBD2. V dropped 4 bases and J dropped 3; count of bases not matched to a gene: 7. This CDR3 is built from 15 residues. Germline CDR1 KGHSH, CDR2 LQKENI. CDR3 DNA: TGTGCCAGCTCACTACGCTCGGGACTAGAAGAGACCCAGTACTTC. Translating it yields CASSLRSGLEETQYF.

The V call is TRBV19, the J call TRBJ2-1, with 15 nucleotides matching TRBD2. The V gene end was trimmed by 5 bases and the J gene end by 2 bases; junction bases not matched to a gene: 7. CDR3 length: 18 residues. Germline V lookup: CDR1 LNHDA, CDR2 SQIVND (reference sequence). This CDR3 is CASSDWTSGRATYNEQFF. For the CDR3, the DNA is TGTGCCAGTAGTGATTGGACTAGCGGGAGGGCCACCTACAATGAGCAGTTCTTC.

This clone has ten or more counts. The rearrangement links TRBV7-2 to TRBJ2-3; weak D call: TRBD2 (5 bases). There are 12 residues in the CDR3. Trimming left V 5 bases short and J 8 bases short, with 11 bases between. Germline loops: CDR1 SGHTA, CDR2 FQGNSA. In nucleotides, the CDR3 is TGTGCCAGCAGCCCCGGGGATCGTACGCAGTATTTT. This gives the protein CASSPGDRTQYF.

V is TRBV5-6 and J is TRBJ1-1, with 7 bases aligning to TRBD1. J lost 7 bases, V lost 8 bases, and 8 bases had no gene match. Per the germline V gene, CDR1 is SGHDT and CDR2 is YYEEEE. The CDR3 has 12 residues. CDR3 amino acids: CASGTATLEAFF. The CDR3 coding sequence is TGTGCCAGTGGGACAGCGACACTTGAAGCTTTCTTT.

This clone has just a few counts. The J gene is TRBJ1-2, the V gene TRBV7-2; TRBD1 matches at 9 bases. This CDR3 has 18 amino acids. With 1 base clipped from V and 3 bases from J, the junction kept 12 bases outside the gene matches. Looked up from germline, CDR1 is SGHTA and CDR2 is FQGNSA. CDR3 sequence reads: CASSLGLRDRVLDYGYTF. CDR3 in DNA: TGTGCCAGCAGCTTAGGCCTCCGGGACAGGGTTCTTGACTATGGCTACACCTTC.

This clone has just a few counts. The V call is TRBV13, the J call TRBJ2-2; a weak D match, TRBD1 (5 bases). Germline V gives CDR1 PRHDT, CDR2 FYEKMQ (reference sequence). The V end lost 5 bases, the J end lost 1 base, and 17 bases lay between the germline ends. The CDR3 length is 17 residues. For the CDR3, the DNA is TGTGCCAGCAGCCACCGGACACTCTTACTGAACACCGGGGAGCTGTTTTTT. Amino acid sequence: CASSHRTLLLNTGELFF.